The next 13 T cell receptor beta chains were all read from a single sample in a study of regulatory T cells in long-lasting Graves disease. iRepertoire HTBI primers and Arm-PCR of CDR3 regions built TCR beta libraries. TCRdb passed the multiplex PCR reads through MiXCR, listing each CDR3 protein once. The sample yields 500,000 to 700,000 distinct CDR3 sequences, approximately 15% seen once. Time point noted: newly diagnosed GD, antithyroid drugs for less than 3 months. There was RNA extracted from PBMCs, and the TCR library was made from it. These data were likewise used in another study, on T cells in Graves' hyperthyroidism and ophthalmopathy.

Sequencing used peripheral blood mononuclear cells (PBMCs), obtained at new diagnosis, from a patient treated with antithyroid drugs. These TCRs come from a woman between 25 and 40 years old with Graves disease.

This clonotype was detected many times. CDR3 sequence: CASRRTGGTETQYF. In DNA form, the CDR3 reads TGTGCCAGCAGAAGGACAGGGGGAACAGAGACCCAGTACTTC. The V call is TRBV6-1, the J call TRBJ2-5; 10 bases match TRBD1. There are 14 residues in the CDR3. Trimming at V came to 6 bases and at J to 4 bases, leaving 5 bases not matched to a gene. CDR1 and CDR2 from the germline V gene are MNHNS and SASEGT.

This clonotype was seen a handful of times. The V and J genes are TRBV4-1 and TRBJ2-7; 7 bases line up with TRBD2. V lost 1 base, J lost 4 bases, and 13 bases stayed unmatched. The germline V gene has CDR1 MGHRA and CDR2 YSYEKL. This CDR3 spans 17 amino acids. The CDR3 spells CASSQVGGRTRGYEQYF. The CDR3 bases are TGCGCCAGCAGCCAAGTGGGGGGACGGACTAGAGGTTACGAGCAGTACTTC.

This clonotype was counted at least ten times. The gene calls are TRBV12-3 or TRBV12-4 and TRBJ2-1; TRBD2 agrees at 8 bases. CDR3 length: 16 amino acids. V trimming: 6 bases; J trimming: 12 bases; junction bases outside the gene matches: 19. CDR3 bases: TGTGCCAGCAGCTATACTGGGACTAGTAACAAGGAAGGGCAGTTCTTC. Protein: CASSYTGTSNKEGQFF.

V is TRBV9 and J is TRBJ1-5; no reliable D call. CDR3 length equals 13 residues. The V gene lost 2 bases and the J gene lost 7 bases, with 10 bases spanning the gap. The germline CDR1 and CDR2 sequences are SGDLS and YYNGEE. The CDR3 DNA follows: TGTGCCAGCAGCGTTCGGGATGGACAGCCCCAGCATTTT. Protein sequence: CASSVRDGQPQHF.

This clonotype has a count of ten or more. The chain carries TRBV3-1 and TRBJ2-7; D gene uncertain. CDR1 LGHDT and CDR2 YNNKEL come from the germline V gene (reference sequence). Deletions cut 1 base from V and 0 bases from J, with 10 bases between. This CDR3 has 15 amino acids. The CDR3 DNA is TGTGCCAGCAGCCAAGCGGCAGGAAGCTCCTACGAGCAGTACTTC. Amino acids: CASSQAAGSSYEQYF.

The V gene is TRBV3-1, the J gene TRBJ1-5; D is possibly TRBD1 (6 bases). The CDR3 consists of 16 residues. With 5 bases removed from V and 11 bases from J, the gap between germline ends came to 25 bases. Germline CDR1 is LGHDT and CDR2 is YNNKEL (reference sequence). In DNA, the CDR3 is TGTGCCAGCAGCTTCTACTCGGGACAACCTCAATCAGCCCAGCATTTT. Translated: CASSFYSGQPQSAQHF.

This clonotype has a handful of counts. The genes are TRBV28 and TRBJ2-3, with D unresolved. There are 15 residues in the CDR3. Looked up from germline, CDR1 is MDHEN and CDR2 is SYDVKM. The germline V and J ends were trimmed by 4 bases and 0 bases, with 11 bases remaining between them. CDR3 sequence reads: CASSYLRASTDTQYF. DNA of the CDR3: TGTGCCAGCAGTTACCTACGGGCTAGCACAGATACGCAGTATTTT.

A few counts support this clonotype. This chain joins TRBV20-1 and TRBJ2-2, with D uncertain. The CDR3 runs to 14 residues. V lost 5 bases and J 4 bases, leaving 14 bases between the germline ends. Germline V gene data show CDR1 as DFQATT and CDR2 as SNEGSKA (reference sequence). This CDR3 reads CSARMGGATGELFF. In DNA form, the CDR3 reads TGCAGTGCTCGCATGGGCGGCGCCACCGGGGAGCTGTTTTTT.

The chain employs TRBV5-1 and TRBJ2-5; 8 positions match TRBD1. The germline CDR1 and CDR2 sequences are SGHRS and YFSETQ. J lost 2 bases, V lost 4 bases, and 7 bases had no gene match. This CDR3 has 15 amino acids. The CDR3 protein is CASSTGQGRQETQYF. CDR3 DNA: TGCGCCAGCAGCACCGGACAGGGTCGTCAAGAGACCCAGTACTTC.

This clonotype has more than one count but fewer than ten. The junction shows a germline mismatch at one end, possibly a read error. The chain carries TRBV11-1 and TRBJ2-5, with TRBD2 as a possible D gene (5 bases). The CDR3 sequence is 15 residues long. The germline V gene has CDR1 SGHAT and CDR2 FQDESV (reference sequence). The CDR3 nucleotides are TGCGCCAGCAGCCCTATCGTGGGAGCCCAGGAGACCCAGTACTTC. Residues: CASSPIVGAQETQYF.

This clonotype was detected many times. DNA of the CDR3: TGTGCCAGCAGCCAAGAGGAGGTGGGAGGGAGCACAGATACGCAGTATTTT. Translating it yields CASSQEEVGGSTDTQYF. V gene TRBV3-1 combines with J gene TRBJ2-3; 7 nucleotides align to TRBD2. The CDR3 has 17 amino acids. Germline CDR1 and CDR2: LGHDT and YNNKEL (reference sequence). The V segment lost 0 bases and the J segment 0 bases; nucleotides outside the gene matches: 6.

The rearrangement uses TRBV3-1 and TRBJ2-7, with D tentatively TRBD2 (5 bases). From germline, CDR1 is LGHDT and CDR2 YNNKEL (reference sequence). Trimming pared 1 base from V and 2 bases from J, leaving 18 bases between. The CDR3 has 17 residues. CDR3 in DNA: TGTGCCAGCAGCCAAGCCAAGAGCGGTAAATTAACCTACGAGCAGTACTTC. Translating it yields CASSQAKSGKLTYEQYF.

This clonotype came up many times. The chain carries TRBV6-1 and TRBJ2-7; TRBD1 is a possible D gene (6 bases). Between the trimmed V and J ends, which lost 3 bases and 2 bases, there was a span of 14 bases. The CDR3 is 15 residues long. Germline CDR1 is MNHNS and CDR2 is SASEGT. The CDR3 DNA sequence: TGTGCCAGCAGTGAGACCGGGACACCACCCTACGAGCAGTACTTC. This codes for CASSETGTPPYEQYF.